One sample yielded the 12 T cell receptor beta chains listed below, sequenced in a study of blood T cell repertoires in COVID-19 (dated by TCRdb to the early 2020s). Preparation of the library involved the immunoSEQ multiplex PCR assay. This is the immuneACCESS table as TCRdb keeps it, with only in-frame sequences that have V and J called. A part of the clones is gone; compared with another copy, unresolved V genes explain less than half, and the rest is unexplained. The sample table holds roughly 120,000 clones, of which roughly nine tenths were seen once. Jointly, the top ten make up roughly 1.9% of the sample. The sample consisted of peripheral blood. Every receptor here comes from a human donor with active COVID-19. The donor label of this sample is uncertain.

The J gene is TRBJ1-1, the V gene TRBV6-5; 7 bases fit TRBD1. The CDR3 extends over 14 amino acids. The germline V gene has CDR1 MNHEY and CDR2 SVGAGI. With V trimmed by 5 bases and J by 2 bases, 5 bases remained unmatched. This CDR3 is CASSNGDSNTEAFF. Written as DNA, the CDR3 is TGTGCCAGCAGTAACGGGGACAGTAACACTGAAGCTTTCTTT.

This chain uses TRBV12-3 or TRBV12-4 with TRBJ1-2; weak D call: TRBD1 (6 bases). The CDR3 consists of 12 residues. V gave up 2 bases and J gave up 8 bases, with 9 bases separating them. DNA for the CDR3: TGTGCCAGCAGTTTACCAGGGGACGGCTACACCTTC. Translation: CASSLPGDGYTF.

The chain joins TRBV4-3 to TRBJ2-3; TRBD2 matches at 8 bases. The CDR3 contains 16 residues. From germline, CDR1 is LGHNA and CDR2 YSLEER. V shed 1 base, J shed 3 bases, and the junction held 6 bases outside the gene matches. CDR3 protein: CASSQVRGGLTDTQYF. In nucleotides, the CDR3 is TGCGCCAGCAGCCAAGTTCGCGGGGGGTTGACAGATACGCAGTATTTT.

V usage is TRBV10-3 and J usage is TRBJ1-5; TRBD1 matches at 7 bases. After removal of 10 bases from V and 0 bases from J, the junction contained 6 bases not matched to a gene. Germline-derived CDR1 and CDR2 are ENHRY and SYGVKD. The CDR3 totals 14 residues. CDR3 sequence reads: CASDTGDSNQPQHF. The CDR3 coding sequence is TGTGCCAGCGACACAGGGGATAGCAATCAGCCCCAGCATTTT.

The chain carries TRBV11-2 and TRBJ1-4; 10 bases fit TRBD1. The CDR3 spans 17 residues. V lost 3 bases, J lost 7 bases, and 11 bases stayed unmatched. Looked up from germline, CDR1 is SGHAT and CDR2 is FQNNGV. The CDR3: CASSLTGGGSWREKLFF. CDR3 sequence (DNA): TGTGCCAGCAGCTTGACAGGGGGCGGGTCTTGGCGTGAAAAACTGTTTTTT.

The V call is TRBV6-5, the J call TRBJ2-7; TRBD1 aligns across 9 bases. Germline CDR1 reads MNHEY; CDR2 reads SVGAGI. Trimming cost V 3 bases and J 2 bases; bases outside gene matches: 8. The CDR3 has 16 amino acids. The DNA of the CDR3 is TGTGCCAGCAGTTATAGGTCGTGGGACAGGGCCTACGAGCAGTACTTC. This translates into CASSYRSWDRAYEQYF.

The rearrangement uses TRBV9 and TRBJ1-5, with a weak D call TRBD1 (5 bases). Trimming removed 0 bases at V and 5 bases at J, with 9 bases between. The CDR3 covers 14 residues. In germline, CDR1 is SGDLS, CDR2 YYNGEE. The CDR3 coding sequence is TGTGCCAGCAGCGTAGTCAGGGAAGATCAGCCCCAGCATTTT. The encoded protein is CASSVVREDQPQHF.

A note on this clone: Mismatch with germline at one junction end may stem from a read error. The V and J genes are TRBV7-2 and TRBJ1-3, with a tentative D call TRBD1 (6 bases). The CDR3 runs to 15 residues. In germline, CDR1 is SGHTA, CDR2 FQGNSA. In DNA form, the CDR3 reads TGTGCCAGCACCTTAGCAGGGGATCCGGGAAACACCATATATTTT. Its translation is CASTLAGDPGNTIYF. The entire variable domain, with the rest obtained from reference TRBV7-2 and TRBJ1-3, is as follows: GAGVSQSPSNKVTEKGKDVELRCDPISGHTALYWYRQSLGQGLEFLIYFQGNSAPDKSGLPSDRFSAERTGGSVSTLTIQRTQQEDSAVYLCASTLAGDPGNTIYFGEGSWLTVV.

The chain carries TRBV4-2 and TRBJ2-3; 9 nucleotides align to TRBD2. V shed 4 bases, J shed 0 bases, and the junction held 5 bases outside the gene matches. Germline CDR1 is LGHNA and CDR2 is YNFKEQ. The CDR3 has 16 amino acids. CDR3 nucleotides: TGTGCCAGCAGCCCTATTAGCGGGGGCAGCACAGATACGCAGTATTTT. It codes for CASSPISGGSTDTQYF.

The chain links TRBV18 to TRBJ2-7, with D hard to call. Trimming took 2 bases from V and 0 from J, leaving 11 bases between them. There are 15 residues in the CDR3. CDR1 is KGHSH and CDR2 is LQKENI in the germline V gene. In DNA, the CDR3 is TGTGCCAGCTCACCAGTCGCGAAAAACTCCTACGAGCAGTACTTC. It yields the protein CASSPVAKNSYEQYF.

This clone was observed a handful of times. The genes are TRBV7-9 and TRBJ1-1; 8 bases are shared with TRBD1. CDR1 is SEHNR and CDR2 is FQNEAQ in the germline V gene (reference sequence). The CDR3 is 13 amino acids. V trimming: 5 bases; J trimming: 6 bases; junction bases outside the gene matches: 5. In DNA form, the CDR3 reads TGTGCCAGCAGCGGACAGGGTTGGGCTGAAGCTTTCTTT. Translation: CASSGQGWAEAFF. Based on the CDR3 plus reference TRBV7-9 and TRBJ1-1, the full variable domain is DTGVSQNPRHKITKRGQNVTFRCDPISEHNRLYWYRQTLGQGPEFLTYFQNEAQLEKSRLLSDRFSAERPKGSFSTLEIQRTEQGDSAMYLCASSGQGWAEAFFGQGTRLTVV.

The chain carries TRBV7-2 and TRBJ2-2; TRBD2 matches at 9 bases. The CDR3 loop spans 15 amino acids. With 5 bases clipped from V and 8 bases from J, the junction kept 9 bases outside the gene matches. Germline V gene data show CDR1 as SGHTA and CDR2 as FQGNSA. CDR3 coding DNA: TGTGCCAGCAGCCCGCTAGCGGGGCCCAGGGGGGAGCTGTTTTTT. This encodes CASSPLAGPRGELFF. The full variable domain, with the rest looked up from reference TRBV7-2 and TRBJ2-2, is GAGVSQSPSNKVTEKGKDVELRCDPISGHTALYWYRQSLGQGLEFLIYFQGNSAPDKSGLPSDRFSAERTGGSVSTLTIQRTQQEDSAVYLCASSPLAGPRGELFFGEGSRLTVL.